The entry below describes one T cell receptor (beta chain). Using immunoSEQ multiplex PCR, the repertoire was profiled, and TCRdb retains in-frame clones only, with some absent. The sample has under 350,000 clones; roughly 90% are singletons. This entry belongs to a study of blood T cell repertoires in COVID-19. Germline V gene sequence: CDR1 SGHAT, CDR2 FQNNGV. This CDR3 has 15 amino acids. After removal of 2 bases from V and 5 bases from J, the junction contained 5 bases not matched to a gene. This sequence was found in a man in his forties with acute or convalescent COVID-19. The rearrangement links TRBV11-2 to TRBJ2-1; 8 positions agree with TRBD2. Sequencing was performed on peripheral blood. Here the CDR3 reads CASSLPGGGNNEQFF. The CDR3 nucleotides are TGTGCCAGCAGCTTACCCGGGGGGGGGAACAATGAGCAGTTCTTC.